This section outlines one T cell receptor (beta chain) sequence together with its context. Its matching antigen is unknown. The record originates from a study of T cell responses to AZD1222 COVID-19 vaccine. Turning to the study itself: Samples with a second dose at about 4 or about 12 weeks were pooled together. Study-level findings and limits: The breadth and depth of Spike-specific TCRs increased once two AZD1222 doses had been given. Nearly half of the spike-specific TCRs reportedly recognize variant regions that carry no mutations. At baseline, seropositivity was found in only six or seven AZD1222 recipients.

Clones were read by immunoSEQ multiplex PCR, and TCRdb kept only the in-frame ones, dropping some. The sample contains roughly 120,000 clones, 85% to 95% of which appear only once. This CDR3 has 14 amino acids. Germline V gene data show CDR1 as SEHNR and CDR2 as FQNEAQ (reference sequence). Trimming left V 5 bases short and J 8 bases short, with 15 bases between. The chain employs TRBV7-9 and TRBJ1-4; no clear D. Sequenced material: peripheral blood, taken on day 0 of AZD1222 vaccination. The receptor comes from an adult in good health. The CDR3 nucleotides are TGTGCCAGCAGCCCAAAGGAGGGAAGAGAAAAACTGTTTTTT. Its translation: CASSPKEGREKLFF.